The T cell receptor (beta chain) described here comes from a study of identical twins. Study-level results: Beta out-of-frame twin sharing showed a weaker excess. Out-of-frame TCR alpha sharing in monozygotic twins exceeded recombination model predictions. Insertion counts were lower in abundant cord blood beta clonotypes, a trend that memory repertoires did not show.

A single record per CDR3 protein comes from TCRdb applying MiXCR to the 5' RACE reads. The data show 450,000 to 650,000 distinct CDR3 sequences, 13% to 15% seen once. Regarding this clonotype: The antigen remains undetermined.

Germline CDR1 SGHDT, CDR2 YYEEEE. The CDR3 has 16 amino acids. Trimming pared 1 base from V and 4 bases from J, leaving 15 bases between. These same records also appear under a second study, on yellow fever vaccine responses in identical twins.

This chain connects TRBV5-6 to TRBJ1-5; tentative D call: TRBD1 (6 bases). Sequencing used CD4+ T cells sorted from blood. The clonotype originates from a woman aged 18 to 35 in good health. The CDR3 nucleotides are TGTGCCAGCAGCTTGAAGCAGGGGTTGTCTAATCAGCCCCAGCATTTT. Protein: CASSLKQGLSNQPQHF.